This TCR beta chain comes out of a study of blood T cells in healthy people across ages. Regarding this clonotype: Its antigen is not known.

CDR3 length: 15 residues. The trim removed 3 bases at V and 6 bases at J, leaving 6 bases unmatched. CDR1 and CDR2 from the germline V gene are MNHEY and SVGAGI. Through a sample-barcoded 5' primer and a J-beta primer mix, a second PCR was run for about 6 to 11 cycles. A 12-random-nucleotide template-switch adaptor tagged each cDNA molecule. TCRdb re-analysed the 5' RACE reads in MiXCR, keeping a single row per CDR3 protein. The sample records more than 1 million distinct CDR3 sequences, under 55% being singletons. Overall study findings and caveats: Because sorting was not performed, PBMCs prevented conclusive naive versus antigen-experienced comparison. Estimates of total diversity, which came from one million sequenced T cells, were considered to be underestimates.

The chain carries TRBV6-5 and TRBJ2-3; 10 nucleotides align to TRBD2. The sample was blood. The receptor's source is a woman aged 60-70 years in good health. The CDR3 DNA reads as TGTGCCAGCAGTTATGGTCTAGCGGGAGTTGATACGCAGTATTTT. Its translation: CASSYGLAGVDTQYF.